A selection of T cell receptor beta chains follows, all from one sample in a study of T-cell reconstitution after alpha-beta-depleted transplantation in children. TCRdb itself ran the PCR reads through MiXCR, one entry per CDR3 protein. Altogether some 530,000 distinct CDR3 sequences are present, under 15% being singletons, with the ten largest covering approximately 5.4%. This material consisted of PBMCs from the stem cell graft donor, taken from the stem cell graft. All receptors derive from a human donor who donated a stem cell graft to a child with combined immunodeficiency. Both conserved end residues are trimmed from each CDR3. The order of the fields is V gene, CDR3 protein.

TRBV3-1 | ASSQQGTYNEQF
TRBV28 | ASSSLAGGPGETQY
TRBV27 | ASSWNDGNTEAF
TRBV5-1 | ASSFAGGIDTQY
TRBV4-1 | ASSQDADLGYNEQF
TRBV5-1 | ASSSGDRGVNEQY
TRBV27 | ASSSRREYNEQF
TRBV30 | AWSVQRGPYNEQF
TRBV12-3/TRBV12-4 | ASSRTRDRDEKLF
TRBV12-5 | ASGSHGTVSYNEQF
TRBV7-2 | ASSLGVGAYNEQF
TRBV7-2 | ASSYLSDKQETQY
TRBV12-3/TRBV12-4 | ASSLSPGTGNTEAF
TRBV4-1 | ASSQGIRTAFYEQY
TRBV6-1 | ASSRTGTNTGELF
TRBV5-1 | ASSSGGVQGRYEQY
TRBV25-1 | ASSLTGGGFNEQF
TRBV6-1 | AAVRYNNEQF
TRBV12-3/TRBV12-4 | ASSAQSGRAYEQY
TRBV6-5 | ASSRPPTPLH
TRBV6-2/TRBV6-3 | ASSYTFRDSQETQY
TRBV5-1 | ASSIIAGGPHNEQF
TRBV10-3 | AISEIGLSRETQY
TRBV28 | ASSLSGGVAKNIQY
TRBV12-3/TRBV12-4 | ASSGPYSNQPQH
TRBV5-1 | ASSFLTSGKASEQY
TRBV5-5 | ASSPETSLALGEQY
TRBV29-1 | SVADRFYGYT
TRBV11-2 | ASSSTGWANEKLF
TRBV12-3/TRBV12-4 | ASSFSGTGTEQY
TRBV12-3/TRBV12-4 | ASRLAASTDTQY
TRBV5-1 | ASGIVSQETQY
TRBV11-2 | ASSLGLAGNPSTDTQY
TRBV12-3/TRBV12-4 | ASSLVGSGANVLT
TRBV11-2 | ASSLVGGNTGELF
TRBV29-1 | SVGGGGPGRG
TRBV11-3 | ASSLGAGSTYNEQF
TRBV9 | ASSPGLTASTDTQY
TRBV7-9 | ASSHEAAGELF
TRBV5-1 | ASSFDRINEQF